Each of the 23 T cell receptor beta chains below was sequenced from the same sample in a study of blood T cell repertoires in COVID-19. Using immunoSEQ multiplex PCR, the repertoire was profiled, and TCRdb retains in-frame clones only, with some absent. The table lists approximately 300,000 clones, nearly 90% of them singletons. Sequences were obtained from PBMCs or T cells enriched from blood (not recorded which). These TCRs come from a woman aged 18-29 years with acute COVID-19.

In DNA form, the CDR3 reads TGTGCCAGCATGCGGGGGTTGAACACTGAAGCTTTCTTT. Its translation is CASMRGLNTEAFF. V usage is TRBV2 and J usage is TRBJ1-1; perhaps TRBD1 as D (5 bases). The CDR3 is 13 amino acids. V gave up 7 bases and J gave up 0 bases, with 9 bases separating them. Looked up from germline, CDR1 is SNHLY and CDR2 is FYNNEI.

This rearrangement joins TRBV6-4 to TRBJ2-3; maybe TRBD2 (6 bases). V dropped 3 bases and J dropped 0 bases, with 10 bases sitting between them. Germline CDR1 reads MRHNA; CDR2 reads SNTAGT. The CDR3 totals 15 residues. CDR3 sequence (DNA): TGTGCCAGCAGTGATTCCGGGACTAGCACAGATACGCAGTATTTT. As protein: CASSDSGTSTDTQYF.

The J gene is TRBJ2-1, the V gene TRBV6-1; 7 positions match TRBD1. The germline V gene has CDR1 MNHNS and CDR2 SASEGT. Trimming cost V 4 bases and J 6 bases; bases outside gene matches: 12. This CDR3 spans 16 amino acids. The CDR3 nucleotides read TGTGCCAGCAGTGTGAATGTGGGTAGGACAGGCAATGAGCAGTTCTTC. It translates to CASSVNVGRTGNEQFF.

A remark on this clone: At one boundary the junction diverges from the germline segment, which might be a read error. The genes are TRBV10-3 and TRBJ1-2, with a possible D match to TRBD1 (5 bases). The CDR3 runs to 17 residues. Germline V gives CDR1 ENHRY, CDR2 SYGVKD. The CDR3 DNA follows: TGTGCCATCACTGAGGGGTCTTATGGGTTCGAGGGATATGGCTACACCTTC. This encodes CAITEGSYGFEGYGYTF.

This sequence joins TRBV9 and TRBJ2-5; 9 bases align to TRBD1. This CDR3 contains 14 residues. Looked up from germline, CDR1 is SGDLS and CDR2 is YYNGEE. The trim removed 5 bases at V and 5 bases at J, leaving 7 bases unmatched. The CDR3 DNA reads TGTGCCAGCAGTCCCACAGGGGGCCGGGAGACCCAGTACTTC. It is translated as CASSPTGGRETQYF.

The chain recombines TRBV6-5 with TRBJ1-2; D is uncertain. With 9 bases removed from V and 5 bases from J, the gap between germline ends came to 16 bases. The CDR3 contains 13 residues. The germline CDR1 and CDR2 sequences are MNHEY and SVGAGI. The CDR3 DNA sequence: TGTGCCAGGGCGGGTATCCAGCCTTATGGCTACACCTTC. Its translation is CARAGIQPYGYTF.

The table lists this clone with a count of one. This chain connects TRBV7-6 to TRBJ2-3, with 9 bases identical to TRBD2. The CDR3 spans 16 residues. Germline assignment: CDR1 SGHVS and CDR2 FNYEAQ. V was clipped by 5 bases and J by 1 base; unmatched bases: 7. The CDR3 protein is CASSLTGLARTDTQYF. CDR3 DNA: TGTGCCAGCAGCCTCACCGGACTAGCGCGCACAGATACGCAGTATTTT.

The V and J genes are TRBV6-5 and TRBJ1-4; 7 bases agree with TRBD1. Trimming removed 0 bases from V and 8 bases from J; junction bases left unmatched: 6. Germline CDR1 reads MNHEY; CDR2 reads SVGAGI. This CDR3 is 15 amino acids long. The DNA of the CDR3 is TGTGCCAGCAGTTACTCCGGACAGGTTCGGGAAAAACTGTTTTTT. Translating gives CASSYSGQVREKLFF.

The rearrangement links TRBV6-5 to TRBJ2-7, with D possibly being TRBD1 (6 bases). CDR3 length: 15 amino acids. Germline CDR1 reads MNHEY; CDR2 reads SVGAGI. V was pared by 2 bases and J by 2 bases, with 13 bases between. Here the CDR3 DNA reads TGTGCCAGCAGTTACGCCGGGACACACACCTACGAGCAGTACTTC. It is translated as CASSYAGTHTYEQYF.

The CDR3 sequence: CATSSRAGGDTQYF. In DNA, the CDR3 is TGTGCCACCTCCTCAAGAGCCGGGGGAGATACGCAGTATTTT. The chain joins TRBV24-1 to TRBJ2-3; perhaps TRBD2 as D (6 bases). Trimming shortened V by 9 bases and J by 5 bases, and 17 bases separated the two germline ends. Germline V gene lookup returns CDR1 KGHDR and CDR2 SFDVKD. The CDR3 totals 14 residues.

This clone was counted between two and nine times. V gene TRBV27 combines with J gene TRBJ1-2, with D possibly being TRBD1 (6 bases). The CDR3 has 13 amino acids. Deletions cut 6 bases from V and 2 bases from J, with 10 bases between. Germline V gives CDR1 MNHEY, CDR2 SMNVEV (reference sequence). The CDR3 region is CASRVQGNYGYTF. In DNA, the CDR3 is TGTGCCAGCAGGGTACAGGGAAACTATGGCTACACCTTC.

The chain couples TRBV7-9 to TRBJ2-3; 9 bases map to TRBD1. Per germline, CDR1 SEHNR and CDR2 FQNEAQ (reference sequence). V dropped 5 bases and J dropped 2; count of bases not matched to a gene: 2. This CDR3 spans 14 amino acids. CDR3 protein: CASSRDRATDTQYF. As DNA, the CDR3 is TGTGCCAGCAGCCGGGACAGGGCCACAGATACGCAGTATTTT.

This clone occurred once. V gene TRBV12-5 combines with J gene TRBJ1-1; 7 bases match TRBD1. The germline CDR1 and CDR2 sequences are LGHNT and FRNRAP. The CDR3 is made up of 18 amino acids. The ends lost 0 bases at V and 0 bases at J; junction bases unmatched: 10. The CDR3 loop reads CASGLVLGQRSMNTEAFF. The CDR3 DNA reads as TGTGCTAGTGGTTTGGTACTGGGACAGAGATCTATGAACACTGAAGCTTTCTTT. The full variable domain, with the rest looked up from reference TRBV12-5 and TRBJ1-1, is DARVTQTPRHKVTEMGQEVTMRCQPILGHNTVFWYRQTMMQGLELLAYFRNRAPLDDSGMPKDRFSAEMPDATLATLKIQPSEPRDSAVYFCASGLVLGQRSMNTEAFFGQGTRLTVV.

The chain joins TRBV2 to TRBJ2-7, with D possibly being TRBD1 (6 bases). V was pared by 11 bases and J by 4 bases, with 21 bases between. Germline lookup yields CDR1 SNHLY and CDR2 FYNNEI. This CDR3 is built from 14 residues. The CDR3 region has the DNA TGTGCCTCATGCTTGACAGGCTATACGTACGAGCAGTACTTC. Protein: CASCLTGYTYEQYF. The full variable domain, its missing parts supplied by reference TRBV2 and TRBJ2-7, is EPEVTQTPSHQVTQMGQEVILRCVPISNHLYFYWYRQILGQKVEFLVSFYNNEISEKSEIFDDQFSVERPDGSNFTLKIRSTKLEDSAMYFCASCLTGYTYEQYFGPGTRLTVT.

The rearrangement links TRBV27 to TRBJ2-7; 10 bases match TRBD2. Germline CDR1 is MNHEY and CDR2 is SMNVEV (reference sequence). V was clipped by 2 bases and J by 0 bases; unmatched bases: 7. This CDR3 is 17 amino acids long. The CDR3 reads CASSLRLAGEHSYEQYF. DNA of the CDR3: TGTGCCAGCAGTTTAAGGCTAGCGGGAGAGCACTCCTACGAGCAGTACTTC.

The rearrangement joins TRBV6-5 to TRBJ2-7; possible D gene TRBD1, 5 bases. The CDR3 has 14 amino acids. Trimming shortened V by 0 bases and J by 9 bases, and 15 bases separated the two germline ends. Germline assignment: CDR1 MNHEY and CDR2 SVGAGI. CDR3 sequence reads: CASSYSTALPPQYF. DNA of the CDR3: TGTGCCAGCAGTTACTCGACAGCCCTACCCCCGCAGTACTTC.

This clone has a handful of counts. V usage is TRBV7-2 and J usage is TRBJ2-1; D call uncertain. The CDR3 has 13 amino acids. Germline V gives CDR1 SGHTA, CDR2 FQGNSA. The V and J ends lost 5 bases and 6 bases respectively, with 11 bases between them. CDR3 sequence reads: CASSTRLPNEQFF. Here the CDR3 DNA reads TGTGCCAGCAGCACCCGACTCCCCAATGAGCAGTTCTTC.

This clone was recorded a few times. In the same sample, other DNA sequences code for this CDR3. The chain's CDR3 is CASSPPGQGNSPLHF. CDR3 DNA sequence: TGTGCCAGCTCACCCCCGGGACAGGGGAATTCACCCCTCCACTTT. V and J are TRBV18 and TRBJ1-6, with 10 bases lining up with TRBD1. CDR1 is KGHSH and CDR2 is LQKENI in the germline V gene. V trimming: 3 bases; J trimming: 7 bases; junction bases outside the gene matches: 3. This CDR3 is 15 amino acids long.

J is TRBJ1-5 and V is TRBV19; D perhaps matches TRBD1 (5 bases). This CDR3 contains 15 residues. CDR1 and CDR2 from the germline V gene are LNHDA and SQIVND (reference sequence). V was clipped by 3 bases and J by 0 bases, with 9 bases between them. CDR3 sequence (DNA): TGTGCCAGTAGTATCCAGGGAATTAGCAATCAGCCCCAGCATTTT. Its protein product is CASSIQGISNQPQHF.

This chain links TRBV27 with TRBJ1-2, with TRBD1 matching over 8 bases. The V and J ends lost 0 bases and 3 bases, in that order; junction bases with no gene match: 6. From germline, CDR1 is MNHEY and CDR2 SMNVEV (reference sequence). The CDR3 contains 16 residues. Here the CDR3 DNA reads TGTGCCAGCAGTTTATCACCTGCGACAGGGGACTATGGCTACACCTTC. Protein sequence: CASSLSPATGDYGYTF.

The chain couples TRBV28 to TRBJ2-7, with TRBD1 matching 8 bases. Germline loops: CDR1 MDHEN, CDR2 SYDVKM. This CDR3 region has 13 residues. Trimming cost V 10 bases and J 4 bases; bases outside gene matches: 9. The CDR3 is CATINRGVYEQYF. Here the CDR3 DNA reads TGTGCCACTATCAACAGGGGGGTGTACGAGCAGTACTTC.

CDR3 nucleotide sequence: TGCGCCAGCAGCCCCGGACAGGGAGGCAAAGAGACCCAGTACTTC. Amino acids: CASSPGQGGKETQYF. The chain combines TRBV4-1 with TRBJ2-5; 8 bases map to TRBD1. The CDR3 sequence is 15 residues long. Per the germline V gene, CDR1 is MGHRA and CDR2 is YSYEKL. V trimming: 4 bases; J trimming: 3 bases; junction bases outside the gene matches: 7.

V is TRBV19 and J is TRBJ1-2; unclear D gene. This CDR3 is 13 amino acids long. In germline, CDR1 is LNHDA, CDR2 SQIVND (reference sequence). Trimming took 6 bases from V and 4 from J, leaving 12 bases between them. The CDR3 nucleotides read TGTGCCAGTAGCGTCCCCAGGTTCTATGGCTACACCTTC. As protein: CASSVPRFYGYTF.